A single sample gave rise to the 16 T cell receptor beta chains below, sequenced in a study of OX40 agonist ivuxolimab in advanced cancers. Assay used: immunoSEQ multiplex PCR; TCRdb lists only in-frame clones, some missing. Seen here are tens of thousands of clones, around nine tenths observed once, and the top ten hold about an eighth. Here the sequenced sample was CD4+ or CD8+ T cells sorted from blood, taken in a trial of the OX40 agonist ivuxolimab. The receptor set was obtained from an adult with an advanced solid tumor such as melanoma, head and neck, liver or kidney cancer.

J is TRBJ2-1 and V is TRBV4-2, with a tentative D call TRBD1 (6 bases). Germline CDR1 and CDR2: LGHNA and YNFKEQ. Trimming took off 3 bases at V and 4 bases at J, with 13 bases between the two ends. The CDR3 is made up of 15 amino acids. The CDR3 sequence is CASSHIRDIYNEQFF. CDR3 DNA sequence: TGTGCCAGCAGCCATATCCGGGACATTTACAATGAGCAGTTCTTC.

This clone was recorded only once. This chain joins TRBV2 and TRBJ1-4; TRBD1 matches at 7 bases. The CDR3 loop spans 14 amino acids. Germline CDR1 reads SNHLY; CDR2 reads FYNNEI. V lost 6 bases and J lost 6; bases outside the gene matches: 7. The CDR3 nucleotides are TGTGCCAGCAGGACAGGGAGGGTTTATGAAAAACTGTTTTTT. Amino acid sequence: CASRTGRVYEKLFF.

The CDR3 protein is CASSQVGEYPYEQYF. The DNA of the CDR3 is TGTGCCAGCAGCCAAGTAGGGGAGTATCCCTACGAGCAGTACTTC. The rearrangement uses TRBV14 and TRBJ2-7; D possibly uses TRBD1 or TRBD2 (5 bases each). V gave up 1 base and J gave up 2 bases, with 12 bases separating them. Germline CDR1 reads SGHDN; CDR2 reads FVKESK. The CDR3 spans 15 residues.

The chain has TRBV2 and TRBJ2-3; TRBD2 is a possible D gene (6 bases). The germline CDR1 and CDR2 sequences are SNHLY and FYNNEI. CDR3 length equals 14 residues. V was trimmed by 9 bases and J by 0 bases, leaving 13 bases between them. Here the CDR3 DNA reads TGTGCCAGACTAGCCCCAACTAGCACAGATACGCAGTATTTT. Its translation: CARLAPTSTDTQYF.

The genes are TRBV15 and TRBJ2-1; D call uncertain. The CDR3 contains 14 residues. Germline loops: CDR1 LNHNV, CDR2 YYDKDF (reference sequence). Trimming stripped 4 bases from V and 3 bases from J, with 10 bases between. The CDR3 DNA reads as TGTGCCACCAGCATGCGAGGTGGCTACAATGAGCAGTTCTTC. This codes for CATSMRGGYNEQFF.

This clone was seen a single time. Since a far larger clone is one base different, this is likely a read error. The sample contains more than one DNA sequence encoding this CDR3. This chain connects TRBV27 to TRBJ1-5, with unresolved D. Trimming shortened V by 4 bases and J by 0 bases, and 10 bases separated the two germline ends. The CDR3 consists of 15 residues. CDR1 and CDR2 from the germline V gene are MNHEY and SMNVEV (reference sequence). This CDR3 is CASSYSGGSNQPQHF. The CDR3 DNA reads TGTGCCAGCAGTTACTCGGGAGGTAGCAATCAGCCCCAGCATTTT.

This clone showed up just once. V and J are TRBV21-1 and TRBJ2-1; the table's D call, TRBD2, was not checked against the DNA. TRBV21-1 is a pseudogene segment. The CDR3 loop spans 15 amino acids. The CDR3 loop reads CARGSGTSAPNEQFF. The CDR3 DNA follows: TGTGCCAGGGGGTCCGGGACTAGCGCTCCCAATGAGCAGTTCTTC.

The CDR3 coding sequence is TGTGCCAGCAGCGGATTGGGAGAGACCCAGTACTTC. Residues: CASSGLGETQYF. The chain uses TRBV11-3 and TRBJ2-5; the D is unclear. The CDR3 has 12 residues. With 5 bases removed from V and 4 bases from J, the gap between germline ends came to 8 bases. The germline CDR1 and CDR2 sequences are SGHNT and YENEEA.

The V gene is TRBV30, the J gene TRBJ1-1, with a tentative D call TRBD1 (6 bases). CDR1 and CDR2 from the germline V gene are GTSNPN and SVGIG (reference sequence). The CDR3 is 12 residues long. Trimming took 5 bases from V and 6 from J, leaving 13 bases between them. CDR3 residues: CAWDLGAAEAFF. The DNA for the CDR3 is TGTGCCTGGGACCTGGGGGCCGCTGAAGCTTTCTTT.

CDR3 residues: CASSLLTGGGDEQYF. For the CDR3, the DNA is TGTGCCAGCAGCCTTCTGACGGGAGGGGGCGACGAGCAGTACTTC. The gene calls are TRBV4-2 and TRBJ2-5; possibly TRBD2 for D (8 bases). The better agreement between TRBJ2-7 and the DNA end casts doubt on the J call. Looked up from germline, CDR1 is LGHNA and CDR2 is YNFKEQ. The CDR3 has 15 residues.

The chain links TRBV7-8 to TRBJ1-2; D unresolved. Deletions cut 5 bases from V and 6 bases from J, with 13 bases between. The CDR3 length is 13 residues. Germline V lookup: CDR1 SGHVS, CDR2 FQNEAQ. The CDR3 is CASSPRETDGYTF. For the CDR3, the DNA is TGTGCCAGCAGCCCACGGGAAACCGATGGCTACACCTTC.

This clone was counted once. The gene calls are TRBV5-4 and TRBJ2-2, with TRBD2 as a possible D gene (5 bases). CDR3 length: 17 residues. With 3 bases removed from V and 3 bases from J, the gap between germline ends came to 18 bases. CDR1 is SGHNT, CDR2 YYREEE, per germline (reference sequence). CDR3 region: CASSYREGFMDTGELFF. As DNA, the CDR3 is TGTGCCAGCAGCTACCGAGAGGGATTTATGGACACCGGGGAGCTGTTTTTT.

Written as DNA, the CDR3 is TGTGCCAGCTCACCATGGACAGGGGTACCTTATAGCAATCAGCCCCAGCATTTT. Translation gives CASSPWTGVPYSNQPQHF. This rearrangement joins TRBV18 to TRBJ1-5, with 9 bases lining up with TRBD1. V lost 2 bases to trimming and J lost 0 bases; unmatched junction nucleotides: 8. The CDR3 is 18 residues long. Germline V gene data show CDR1 as KGHSH and CDR2 as LQKENI.

This clone was found a few times. The chain has TRBV7-2 and TRBJ1-1, with 7 bases aligning to TRBD1. With V trimmed by 4 bases and J by 1 base, 0 bases remained unmatched. CDR1 SGHTA and CDR2 FQGNSA come from the germline V gene. The CDR3 is 13 residues long. The CDR3 DNA sequence: TGTGCCAGCAGCTGGACAGGGAACACTGAAGCTTTCTTT. Encoded protein: CASSWTGNTEAFF.

The chain couples TRBV6-5 to TRBJ2-2; no clear D. The length of the CDR3 is 14 residues. V lost 5 bases and J 6 bases, leaving 13 bases between the germline ends. The V gene's germline CDR1 is MNHEY and CDR2 SVGAGI. The CDR3 DNA reads as TGTGCCAGCAGTGAGATAGGTGGCCCCGGGGAGCTGTTTTTT. Protein product: CASSEIGGPGELFF.

This chain connects TRBV27 to TRBJ1-4; possibly TRBD1 for D (5 bases). V was clipped by 9 bases and J by 3 bases, with 11 bases between them. CDR1 is MNHEY, CDR2 SMNVEV, per germline (reference sequence). There are 13 residues in the CDR3. For the CDR3, the DNA is TGTGCCAGTAAAGACAGACCTAATGAAAAACTGTTTTTT. This encodes CASKDRPNEKLFF.